This record covers a single T cell receptor beta chain. The antigen is unknown. The CDR3 has 16 amino acids. Germline V gives CDR1 SGHTA, CDR2 FQGNSA. Trimming removed 5 bases at V and 1 base at J, with 15 bases between. Peripheral blood from each donor was collected in a volume of 9.5 to 10 milliliters. These data come from a study of blood T cells in healthy people across ages. General study results and limits: Not knowing donor CMV status may have confounded expanded clonotype changes. Diversity of TCR beta correlated strongly with naive T cell percentage.

A second 7 to 11 cycle PCR used barcoded and J-beta primers. TCRdb itself ran the 5' RACE reads through MiXCR, one entry per CDR3 protein. Among hundreds of thousands of distinct CDR3 sequences listed, under 40% were seen once. The sequencing input was blood. The J gene is TRBJ1-5, the V gene TRBV7-2, with no clear D. The clonotype originates from a man aged 18 to 35 in good health. CDR3 sequence (DNA): TGTGCCAGCAGCCTCGGAGAGACAAAGAGCAATCAGCCCCAGCATTTT. Its protein is CASSLGETKSNQPQHF.